This T cell receptor beta chain was captured in a study of cytomegalovirus exposure and HLA in healthy donors. Germline loops: CDR1 SGHTA, CDR2 FQGNSA. The trim removed 5 bases at V and 3 bases at J, leaving 10 bases unmatched. CDR3 size: 15 residues. Some clones are missing from TCRdb's copy, which holds only in-frame ones; the method was immunoSEQ multiplex PCR. The sample has about 56,000 clones; around 93% are singletons. The study, taken as a whole, reports: The study recorded 164 TCR beta chains that were cytomegalovirus-associated. In the approximately 130 validation repertoires, a later analysis found that first-cohort TCR clusters tended to co-occur. In vitro experiments confirmed that three CMV-associated chains were specific for CMV antigens.

This clone was observed a single time. The target antigen is unknown. The sequenced sample consisted of PBMCs. This sequence was found in a woman between 18 and 29 years old in good health and CMV-seropositive. This rearrangement joins TRBV7-2 to TRBJ2-7; 7 bases are shared with TRBD1. The DNA for the CDR3 is TGTGCCAGCAGCCCCACCGACAGGGCCAACTACGAGCAGTACTTC. Amino acid sequence: CASSPTDRANYEQYF.